Presented here are 14 T cell receptor beta chains from one specimen sequenced in a study of T cell responses to AZD1222 COVID-19 vaccine. Produced via immunoSEQ multiplex PCR; TCRdb's table is partial and in-frame only. The top ten clones hold more than 4% of a sample with fewer than 85,000 clones, roughly 91% of them seen once. Sequencing was performed on peripheral blood, taken 28 days after the second dose of the MenACWY control vaccine. These receptors were taken from an adult who received the MenACWY meningococcal vaccine as a control.

Note on this clone: An end of the junction does not agree with germline; a read error may underlie this. The chain has TRBV2 and TRBJ1-1, with 7 bases that match TRBD1. CDR3 length equals 14 residues. CDR1 and CDR2 (germline): SNHLY, FYNNEI. The CDR3 reads CASREGGVGTEAFF. CDR3 nucleotides: TGTGCCAGCAGGGAAGGGGGCGTCGGCACTGAAGCTTTCTTT.

V usage is TRBV6-5 and J usage is TRBJ2-7; possibly TRBD1 or TRBD2 for D (5 bases each). Per the germline V gene, CDR1 is MNHEY and CDR2 is SVGAGI. Trimming took 2 bases from V and 4 from J, leaving 15 bases between them. The length of the CDR3 is 15 residues. CDR3 sequence reads: CASSYGGNTIYEQYF. In DNA, the CDR3 is TGTGCCAGCAGTTACGGGGGTAATACCATATACGAGCAGTACTTC.

Only a few counts were recorded for this clone. The chain employs TRBV7-3 and TRBJ2-7, with D possibly matching TRBD2 (5 bases). Germline loops: CDR1 SGHTA, CDR2 FQGTGA. This CDR3 region has 15 residues. The V gene lost 5 bases and the J gene lost 4 bases, with 18 bases spanning the gap. The chain's CDR3 is CASSPGSGFGYEQYF. As DNA, the CDR3 is TGTGCCAGCAGCCCCGGATCGGGGTTCGGATACGAGCAGTACTTC.

The chain carries TRBV5-5 and TRBJ2-7; 8 nucleotides match TRBD1. The germline gives CDR1 SGHKS, CDR2 YYEKEE (reference sequence). V trimming: 3 bases; J trimming: 3 bases; junction bases outside the gene matches: 11. The CDR3 contains 16 residues. The CDR3 DNA reads as TGTGCCAGCAGCTCCCACCCGACAGGGGCCATCTACGAGCAGTACTTC. Amino acid sequence: CASSSHPTGAIYEQYF.

This chain joins TRBV29-1 and TRBJ2-1, with TRBD2 identical over 12 bases. Germline V gene sequence: CDR1 SQVTM, CDR2 ANQGSEA. Losses at the gene ends were 8 bases for V and 5 bases for J; bases not matched to a gene: 4. CDR3 length equals 13 residues. As DNA, the CDR3 is TGCAGCACCGGACTAGCGGGACACAATGAGCAGTTCTTC. This sequence encodes CSTGLAGHNEQFF.

V is TRBV24-1 and J is TRBJ2-1; D is possibly TRBD2 (6 bases). There are 12 residues in the CDR3. V shed 9 bases and J shed 7 bases, with 12 bases lying between them. CDR1 is KGHDR, CDR2 SFDVKD, per germline. CDR3 amino acids: CATPLGGNEQFF. The DNA of the CDR3 is TGTGCCACCCCTCTCGGGGGTAATGAGCAGTTCTTC.

The chain uses TRBV11-2 and TRBJ1-2; possibly TRBD1 for D (6 bases). The CDR3 runs 13 residues. V was clipped by 5 bases and J by 2 bases, with 9 bases between them. The germline gives CDR1 SGHAT, CDR2 FQNNGV. CDR3 bases: TGTGCCAGCAGCCGGACAGCGAACTATGGCTACACCTTC. Its protein is CASSRTANYGYTF.

V gene TRBV5-6 combines with J gene TRBJ2-7, with 9 bases lining up with TRBD2. Losses at the gene ends were 2 bases for V and 0 bases for J; bases not matched to a gene: 15. The CDR3 consists of 19 residues. The germline V gene has CDR1 SGHDT and CDR2 YYEEEE. The DNA of the CDR3 is TGTGCCAGCAGCTTCGTTGCTGGCGGGGGGGCCTGGTACTCCTACGAGCAGTACTTC. The encoded protein is CASSFVAGGGAWYSYEQYF.

The chain carries TRBV18 and TRBJ1-5; D remains unclear. Germline CDR1 KGHSH, CDR2 LQKENI. Deletions cut 4 bases from V and 4 bases from J, with 20 bases between. This CDR3 has 17 amino acids. The CDR3 DNA reads as TGTGCCAGCTCACTCGGGCCTTCTCGCGGCTTGAATCAGCCCCAGCATTTT. Protein sequence: CASSLGPSRGLNQPQHF.

The rearrangement links TRBV3-1 (or the pseudogene TRBV3-2) to TRBJ1-3; no clear D. CDR1 and CDR2 from the germline V gene are LGHDT and YNNKEL (reference sequence). CDR3 length equals 12 residues. Trimming left V 2 bases short and J 6 bases short, with 5 bases between. The CDR3, as DNA: TGTGCCAGCAGCCAATTCGAAAACACCATATATTTT. It codes for CASSQFENTIYF.

The chain is built from TRBV21-1 and TRBJ1-5; the table's D call, TRBD1, has no DNA check behind it. TRBV21-1 is classified as a pseudogene. The length of the CDR3 is 17 residues. CDR3 residues: CASSKPGQGRSNQPQHF. In DNA form, the CDR3 reads TGTGCCAGCAGCAAACCGGGACAGGGACGGAGCAATCAGCCCCAGCATTTT.

The chain has TRBV28 and TRBJ2-7, with 8 bases matching TRBD1. The V gene end was trimmed by 4 bases and the J gene end by 0 bases; junction bases not matched to a gene: 5. In germline, CDR1 is MDHEN, CDR2 SYDVKM. The CDR3 extends over 15 amino acids. The CDR3 region is CASSSWTGNSYEQYF. The DNA for the CDR3 is TGTGCCAGCAGTTCATGGACAGGGAACTCCTACGAGCAGTACTTC.

Remarks on this clone: The junction does not match germline at one end; this may be a read error. The V and J genes are TRBV5-1 and TRBJ2-6; D possibly uses TRBD1 or TRBD2 (7 bases each). Germline V gene data show CDR1 as SGHRS and CDR2 as YFSETQ. The length of the CDR3 is 17 residues. CDR3 DNA sequence: TGCGCCCGCAGGGCGCAGGGGGGGCTCTCTGGGGCCAACGTCCTGACTTTC. Translating it yields CARRAQGGLSGANVLTF. Drawing the rest from reference TRBV5-1 and TRBJ2-6, the complete variable domain is KAGVTQTPRYLIKTRGQQVTLSCSPISGHRSVSWYQQTPGQGLQFLFEYFSETQRNKGNFPGRFSGRQFSNSRSEMNVSTLELGDSALYLCARRAQGGLSGANVLTFGAGSRLTVL.

J is TRBJ1-4 and V is TRBV30, with D possibly being TRBD1 (5 bases). CDR1 and CDR2 from the germline V gene are GTSNPN and SVGIG (reference sequence). This CDR3 has 12 amino acids. V gave up 0 bases and J gave up 10 bases, with 9 bases separating them. DNA of the CDR3: TGTGCCTGGAGTGTAGGGGTGGGAAAACTGTTTTTT. This translates into CAWSVGVGKLFF. The full variable domain, its missing parts supplied by reference TRBV30 and TRBJ1-4, is SQTIHQWPATLVQPVGSPLSLECTVEGTSNPNLYWYRQAAGRGLQLLFYSVGIGQISSEVPQNLSASRPQDRQFILSSKKLLLSDSGFYLCAWSVGVGKLFFGSGTQLSVL.